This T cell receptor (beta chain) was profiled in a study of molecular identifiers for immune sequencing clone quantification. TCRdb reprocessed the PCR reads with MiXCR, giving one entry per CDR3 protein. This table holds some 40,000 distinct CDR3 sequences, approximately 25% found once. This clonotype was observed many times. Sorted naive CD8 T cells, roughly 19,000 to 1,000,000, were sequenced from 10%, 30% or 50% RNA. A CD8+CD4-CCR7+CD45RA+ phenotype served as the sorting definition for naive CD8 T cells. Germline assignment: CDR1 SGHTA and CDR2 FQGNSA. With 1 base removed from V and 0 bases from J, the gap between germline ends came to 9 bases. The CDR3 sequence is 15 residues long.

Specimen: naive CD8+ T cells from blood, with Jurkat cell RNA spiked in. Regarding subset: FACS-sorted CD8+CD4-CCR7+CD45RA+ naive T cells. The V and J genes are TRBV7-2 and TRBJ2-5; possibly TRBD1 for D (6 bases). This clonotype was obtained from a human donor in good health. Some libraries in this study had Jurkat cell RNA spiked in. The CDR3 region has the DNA TGTGCCAGCAGCTTAGGGTGGACAGACCAAGAGACCCAGTACTTC. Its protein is CASSLGWTDQETQYF.